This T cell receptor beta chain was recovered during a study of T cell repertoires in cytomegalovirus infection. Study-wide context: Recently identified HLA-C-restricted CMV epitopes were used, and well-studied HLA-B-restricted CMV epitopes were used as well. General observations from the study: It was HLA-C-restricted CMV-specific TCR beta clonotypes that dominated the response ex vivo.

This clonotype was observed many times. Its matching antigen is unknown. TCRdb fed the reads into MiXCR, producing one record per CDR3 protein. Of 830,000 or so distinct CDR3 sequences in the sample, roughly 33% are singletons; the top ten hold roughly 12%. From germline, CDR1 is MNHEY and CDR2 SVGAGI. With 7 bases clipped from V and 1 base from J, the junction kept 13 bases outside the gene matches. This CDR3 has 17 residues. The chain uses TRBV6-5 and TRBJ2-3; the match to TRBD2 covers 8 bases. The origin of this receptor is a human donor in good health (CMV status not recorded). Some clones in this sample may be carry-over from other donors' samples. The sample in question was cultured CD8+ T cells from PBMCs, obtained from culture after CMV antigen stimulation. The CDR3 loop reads CASTNIRRGGGTDTQYF. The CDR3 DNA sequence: TGTGCCAGCACCAACATTCGCCGGGGGGGGGGCACAGATACGCAGTATTTT.